This entry lists 27 T cell receptor beta chains sequenced from one sample in a study of T cell responses to AZD1222 COVID-19 vaccine. TCRdb's copy holds only in-frame clones and misses some; the assay was immunoSEQ multiplex PCR. The data hold 75,000 to 100,000 clones, with about 92% observed a single time. This material consisted of peripheral blood, taken on day 0 of AZD1222 vaccination. The receptors were gathered from an adult in good health.

This rearrangement joins TRBV3-1 (or the pseudogene TRBV3-2) to TRBJ2-7; D gene uncertain. Germline CDR1 reads LGHDT; CDR2 reads YNNKEL (reference sequence). The CDR3 length is 14 residues. Trimming cost V 4 bases and J 0 bases, with 10 bases left between them. This chain's CDR3 is CASSPSDGSYEQYF. The CDR3 bases are TGTGCCAGCAGCCCTTCGGACGGCTCCTACGAGCAGTACTTC.

The chain uses TRBV19 and TRBJ1-5, with D unresolved. Trimming shortened V by 5 bases and J by 0 bases, and 17 bases separated the two germline ends. This CDR3 has 17 amino acids. Germline V CDR1 and CDR2: LNHDA, SQIVND (reference sequence). The CDR3 spells CASSPSGQPYSNQPQHF. The CDR3 DNA follows: TGTGCCAGTAGTCCCAGCGGGCAACCCTATAGCAATCAGCCCCAGCATTTT.

This clone was picked up a small number of times. This sequence joins TRBV6-1 and TRBJ2-5, with TRBD2 identical over 10 bases. The V segment lost 2 bases and the J segment 2 bases; nucleotides outside the gene matches: 2. Per germline, CDR1 MNHNS and CDR2 SASEGT. This CDR3 has 15 residues. The CDR3 nucleotides are TGTGCCAGCAGTGAAATAGCGGGGGGTCAAGAGACCCAGTACTTC. It is translated as CASSEIAGGQETQYF.

The V call is TRBV30, the J call TRBJ1-5; D remains unclear. The length of the CDR3 is 14 residues. Germline CDR1 reads GTSNPN; CDR2 reads SVGIG (reference sequence). Between the trimmed V and J ends, which lost 2 bases and 4 bases, there was a span of 12 bases. CDR3 nucleotide sequence: TGTGCCTGGAGTCGGGTACTTGGGAATCAGCCCCAGCATTTT. The encoded protein is CAWSRVLGNQPQHF.

The genes are TRBV7-2 and TRBJ1-5; no clear D. V was shortened by 4 bases and J by 3 bases, with 4 bases between the two germline ends. Germline CDR1 reads SGHTA; CDR2 reads FQGNSA. The CDR3 length is 12 residues. The CDR3 here is CASSSYNQPQHF. For the CDR3, the DNA is TGTGCCAGCAGCTCTTACAATCAGCCCCAGCATTTT.

The chain is built from TRBV27 and TRBJ1-1; 7 bases are shared with TRBD1. J lost 0 bases, V lost 7 bases, and 5 bases had no gene match. Germline CDR1 MNHEY, CDR2 SMNVEV (reference sequence). This CDR3 region has 14 residues. CDR3 coding DNA: TGTGCCAGCAATTCACAGGGGTTGAACACTGAAGCTTTCTTT. Translated, it gives CASNSQGLNTEAFF.

The chain has TRBV28 and TRBJ1-2, with D possibly TRBD1 on 5 matching bases. V was trimmed by 5 bases and J by 2 bases, leaving 12 bases between them. Germline V lookup: CDR1 MDHEN, CDR2 SYDVKM. There are 14 residues in the CDR3. In DNA form, the CDR3 reads TGTGCCAGCAGTGCAGGGTTAGGGAACTATGGCTACACCTTC. It specifies CASSAGLGNYGYTF.

The chain combines TRBV3-1 (or the pseudogene TRBV3-2) with TRBJ2-7; 8 nucleotides align to TRBD1. Germline-derived CDR1 and CDR2 are LGHDT and YNNKEL (reference sequence). The junction had 5 bases not matched to a gene; V was cut back by 4 bases and J by 3 bases. The CDR3 has 14 residues. The chain's CDR3 is CASSRGQGNYEQYF. CDR3 nucleotide sequence: TGTGCCAGCAGCCGAGGACAGGGAAACTACGAGCAGTACTTC.

In this sample, this clone turned up a few times. This rearrangement joins TRBV6-5 to TRBJ2-2; D could derive from TRBD1 or TRBD2 (5 bases each). The CDR3 is 14 residues long. The germline V gene has CDR1 MNHEY and CDR2 SVGAGI. V was trimmed by 8 bases and J by 2 bases, leaving 12 bases between them. The CDR3 nucleotides are TGTGCCAGCCATTCCGGGGCCAACACCGGGGAGCTGTTTTTT. Its protein is CASHSGANTGELFF.

This rearrangement joins TRBV19 to TRBJ2-3; a possible D gene is TRBD1 (6 bases). Germline CDR1 reads LNHDA; CDR2 reads SQIVND (reference sequence). This CDR3 has 17 amino acids. V was pared by 6 bases and J by 2 bases, with 21 bases between. The CDR3 here is CASRGAVMGGNTDTQYF. CDR3 bases: TGTGCCAGTAGGGGGGCTGTAATGGGTGGAAACACAGATACGCAGTATTTT.

V and J are TRBV6-5 and TRBJ2-1; 11 bases align to TRBD2. From germline, CDR1 is MNHEY and CDR2 SVGAGI. J lost 4 bases, V lost 8 bases, and 7 bases had no gene match. This CDR3 comprises 15 residues. This chain's CDR3 is CASAPSGGQYNEQFF. For the CDR3, the DNA is TGTGCCAGCGCCCCTAGCGGGGGGCAGTACAATGAGCAGTTCTTC.

The chain employs TRBV28 and TRBJ1-1; D not resolved. Trimming removed 4 bases at V and 11 bases at J, with 11 bases between. The CDR3 contains 11 residues. Germline lookup yields CDR1 MDHEN and CDR2 SYDVKM. DNA of the CDR3: TGTGCCAGCAGTTCACTCCTTGGGGCTTTCTTT. This gives the protein CASSSLLGAFF. Filled out from reference TRBV28 and TRBJ1-1, the complete variable domain reads DVKVTQSSRYLVKRTGEKVFLECVQDMDHENMFWYRQDPGLGLRLIYFSYDVKMKEKGDIPEGYSVSREKKERFSLILESASTNQTSMYLCASSSLLGAFFGQGTRLTVV.

The V call is TRBV27, the J call TRBJ1-2; a weak D match, TRBD1 (6 bases). V was cut by 5 bases and J by 4 bases, with 20 bases left in between. From germline, CDR1 is MNHEY and CDR2 SMNVEV (reference sequence). The CDR3 loop spans 16 amino acids. The CDR3 spells CASSLNTGTLVYGYTF. In DNA form, the CDR3 reads TGTGCCAGCAGTCTTAATACAGGGACTCTTGTCTATGGCTACACCTTC.

The rearrangement links TRBV7-2 to TRBJ1-2; unclear D gene. The germline CDR1 and CDR2 sequences are SGHTA and FQGNSA. With 2 bases removed from V and 2 bases from J, the gap between germline ends came to 6 bases. The CDR3 loop spans 13 amino acids. CDR3 DNA: TGTGCCAGCAGCTTAAGGGAGAACTATGGCTACACCTTC. Protein product: CASSLRENYGYTF.

This rearrangement joins TRBV5-1 to TRBJ1-1; 7 bases align to TRBD1. Losses at the gene ends were 4 bases for V and 3 bases for J; bases not matched to a gene: 9. Germline values: CDR1 SGHRS, CDR2 YFSETQ. The CDR3 has 15 residues. The CDR3 is CASSPPGQPYTEAFF. The CDR3 DNA reads TGCGCCAGCAGCCCCCCGGGACAGCCCTACACTGAAGCTTTCTTT. The full variable domain, completed using reference TRBV5-1 and TRBJ1-1, is KAGVTQTPRYLIKTRGQQVTLSCSPISGHRSVSWYQQTPGQGLQFLFEYFSETQRNKGNFPGRFSGRQFSNSRSEMNVSTLELGDSALYLCASSPPGQPYTEAFFGQGTRLTVV.

This clone came up once. The chain uses TRBV7-2 and TRBJ1-1, with D unresolved. This CDR3 is 13 amino acids long. V was cut by 4 bases and J by 5 bases, with 11 bases left in between. The germline V gene has CDR1 SGHTA and CDR2 FQGNSA. Here the CDR3 reads CASSSRRGTEAFF. CDR3 DNA sequence: TGTGCCAGCAGCTCCCGGCGGGGTACTGAAGCTTTCTTT.

The DNA for the CDR3 is TGTGCCAGCAGTTACCCCGCCGGGACAGGACTTGGGAGCAATCAGCCCCAGCATTTT. Its protein is CASSYPAGTGLGSNQPQHF. This chain links TRBV6-2 or TRBV6-3 with TRBJ1-5; 8 bases are shared with TRBD1. Unmatched junction bases numbered 13, after V lost 2 bases and J lost 1 base. CDR1 is MNHEY and CDR2 is SVGEGT in the germline V gene. This CDR3 is built from 19 residues.

V gene TRBV9 combines with J gene TRBJ2-2, with D unclear. Trimming left V 2 bases short and J 7 bases short, with 9 bases between. The germline CDR1 and CDR2 sequences are SGDLS and YYNGEE. This CDR3 has 13 residues. CDR3: CASSVGTIGELFF. The DNA for the CDR3 is TGTGCCAGCAGCGTCGGTACAATCGGGGAGCTGTTTTTT.

This clone appeared once. The chain combines TRBV7-6 with TRBJ2-2; D is possibly TRBD1 or TRBD2 (6 bases each). The CDR3 contains 15 residues. Between the trimmed V and J ends, which lost 0 bases and 7 bases, there was a span of 12 bases. Looked up from germline, CDR1 is SGHVS and CDR2 is FNYEAQ. The CDR3 loop is CASSLARRGVGELFF. CDR3 DNA: TGTGCCAGCAGCTTAGCGCGGAGGGGGGTCGGGGAGCTGTTTTTT.

The table lists this clone with a count of one. The chain uses TRBV30 and TRBJ1-4; TRBD1 matches 9 bases. The V and J ends lost 1 base and 10 bases, in that order; junction bases with no gene match: 7. The CDR3 contains 14 residues. Per germline, CDR1 GTSNPN and CDR2 SVGIG (reference sequence). CDR3 coding DNA: TGTGCCTGGAGTGAGGGACAGGGACATGGAAAACTGTTTTTT. Its protein is CAWSEGQGHGKLFF. Full variable domain (remainder filled in from reference TRBV30 and TRBJ1-4): SQTIHQWPATLVQPVGSPLSLECTVEGTSNPNLYWYRQAAGRGLQLLFYSVGIGQISSEVPQNLSASRPQDRQFILSSKKLLLSDSGFYLCAWSEGQGHGKLFFGSGTQLSVL.

The rearrangement joins TRBV25-1 to TRBJ2-5, with 8 nucleotides matching TRBD1. Germline V CDR1 and CDR2: MGHDK, SYGVNS. Germline trimming cut 3 bases from V and 5 bases from J; bases unmatched to any gene: 5. CDR3 length: 14 residues. The CDR3 region is CASSDRGRGETQYF. In DNA form, the CDR3 reads TGTGCCAGCAGTGACAGGGGGCGCGGGGAGACCCAGTACTTC.

This chain connects TRBV3-1 (or the pseudogene TRBV3-2) to TRBJ2-1, with 11 bases that match TRBD2. CDR3 length: 17 amino acids. Germline V lookup: CDR1 LGHDT, CDR2 YNNKEL (reference sequence). Losses at the gene ends were 0 bases for V and 2 bases for J; bases not matched to a gene: 3. The CDR3 loop reads CASSQDRGLAAYNEQFF. CDR3 DNA sequence: TGTGCCAGCAGCCAAGATCGGGGACTAGCGGCCTACAATGAGCAGTTCTTC.

This rearrangement joins TRBV6-8 to TRBJ1-6; a weak D match, TRBD1 (6 bases). There are 16 residues in the CDR3. The V end was cut by 2 bases, the J end by 8 bases, with 16 bases between. Germline values: CDR1 MNHGY, CDR2 SAAAGT. The CDR3 reads CASSYGGGRTYSPLHF. Here the CDR3 DNA reads TGTGCCAGCAGTTACGGGGGGGGCAGGACCTATTCACCCCTCCACTTT.

J is TRBJ1-1 and V is TRBV30; D is undetermined. V gave up 1 base and J gave up 0 bases, with 9 bases separating them. Germline V gene lookup returns CDR1 GTSNPN and CDR2 SVGIG (reference sequence). The CDR3 is 14 residues long. The CDR3 DNA sequence: TGTGCCTGGAGTGAAGCTTGGATGAACACTGAAGCTTTCTTT. Translation: CAWSEAWMNTEAFF.

CDR3 DNA: TGTGCCAGTAGCAGACAGGGCTCAAACACTGAAGCTTTCTTT. Its protein is CASSRQGSNTEAFF. This chain links TRBV19 with TRBJ1-1, with 7 positions matching TRBD1. Germline assignment: CDR1 LNHDA and CDR2 SQIVND (reference sequence). V lost 6 bases, J lost 2 bases, and 6 bases stayed unmatched. This CDR3 has 14 amino acids.

This rearrangement joins TRBV11-3 to TRBJ2-2; 7 bases align to TRBD2. This CDR3 is 19 amino acids long. V shed 1 base and J 0 bases; nucleotides not matched to a gene: 11. Germline CDR1 and CDR2: SGHNT and YENEEA. The CDR3 region is CASSLGEGTPSANTGELFF. The CDR3 DNA sequence: TGTGCCAGCAGCTTAGGGGAGGGGACTCCTTCCGCGAACACCGGGGAGCTGTTTTTT.

The chain joins TRBV11-2 to TRBJ2-3; D ambiguous. The germline CDR1 and CDR2 sequences are SGHAT and FQNNGV. CDR3 size: 14 residues. Trimming took 5 bases from V and 2 from J, leaving 11 bases between them. The CDR3 DNA reads TGTGCCAGCAGCCGCCTTTTTATCACAGATACGCAGTATTTT. Its protein product is CASSRLFITDTQYF. The full variable domain, in which reference TRBV11-2 and TRBJ2-3 provide the parts outside the CDR3, is EAGVAQSPRYKIIEKRQSVAFWCNPISGHATLYWYQQILGQGPKLLIQFQNNGVVDDSQLPKDRFSAERLKGVDSTLKIQPAKLEDSAVYLCASSRLFITDTQYFGPGTRLTVL.